This TCR beta chain originates from a study of shared clonotypes between healthy human individuals. Study-level points and caveats: A generally larger estimated richness was seen in naive subsets than in memory subsets.

The germline gives CDR1 MNHNS, CDR2 SASEGT. V was cut by 5 bases and J by 7 bases, with 9 bases left in between. The CDR3 runs to 11 residues. Assay used: immunoSEQ multiplex PCR; TCRdb lists only in-frame clones, some missing. The sample lists more than 2,000,000 clones, more than 90% occurring once. Details on this clone: Its matching antigen is unknown. The sample carries other DNA sequences with the same CDR3.

The J gene is TRBJ2-7, the V gene TRBV6-1, with D perhaps TRBD2 (5 bases). The sequence was collected from a man in his late teens or twenties in good health. The sequencing input was naive CD4+ T cells sorted from blood. Subset indicated: CD45RA+ positively selected. As DNA, the CDR3 is TGTGCCAGCAGTAGATCGGGGGAGCAGTACTTC. Translating it yields CASSRSGEQYF.